The clone carrying this T cell receptor beta chain was recorded only once. V shed 6 bases and J 12 bases; nucleotides not matched to a gene: 12. This CDR3 is built from 14 residues. CDR1 MNHEY and CDR2 SMNVEV come from the germline V gene (reference sequence). Produced via immunoSEQ multiplex PCR; TCRdb's table is partial and in-frame only. This table has about 2 million clones, about 95% appearing once. The data were obtained in a study of shared clonotypes between healthy human individuals. Whole-study context: Samples came from a couple of female and a few male donors aged 18 to 49.

The V gene is TRBV27, the J gene TRBJ2-7; 12 nucleotides match TRBD1. Input material: naive CD4+ T cells sorted from blood. As to subset: CD45RA+ positively selected. This sequence originates from a man in his late teens or twenties in good health. The CDR3 region is CASRSPGQGAWWYF. The CDR3 nucleotides are TGTGCCAGCAGGTCCCCGGGACAGGGGGCGTGGTGGTACTTC.